A single sample gave rise to the 3 T cell receptor beta chains below, sequenced in a study of CD8+CD57+ T cells in acquired aplastic anemia. By flow cytometry, patients selected for sequencing had shown an expansion of CD8+CD57+ cells. For CDR3 and TCR beta VDJ profiling, genomic DNA was the template used. TCRdb recomputed calls from the reads with MiXCR, one row per CDR3 protein. The table includes approximately 180,000 distinct CDR3 sequences, less than 60% detected once. Sequenced sample: sorted CD4+, CD8+, or CD8+CD57+ T cells (not recorded which) from PBMCs. The receptors derive from a human donor with aplastic anemia.

This chain connects TRBV7-8 to TRBJ2-2, with D possibly TRBD1 on 5 matching bases. The V gene lost 3 bases and the J gene lost 9 bases, with 5 bases spanning the gap. The CDR3 has 11 residues. Germline CDR1 and CDR2: SGHVS and FQNEAQ. CDR3 amino acids: CASSLDRELFF. The CDR3 nucleotides are TGTGCCAGCAGCTTGGACAGGGAGCTGTTTTTT.

By its share, this clonotype is medium-sized. V is TRBV19 and J is TRBJ2-3; D may correspond to TRBD1 or TRBD2 (5 bases each). This CDR3 is built from 13 residues. Looked up from germline, CDR1 is LNHDA and CDR2 is SQIVND (reference sequence). Trimming took off 6 bases at V and 3 bases at J, with 10 bases between the two ends. The CDR3 DNA reads TGTGCCAGTAGGGGGGTGGGGACAGATACGCAGTATTTT. This codes for CASRGVGTDTQYF.

In its sample, this clonotype was seen once. This chain links TRBV29-1 with TRBJ1-1; possibly TRBD1 for D (5 bases). This CDR3 has 12 residues. Germline loops: CDR1 SQVTM, CDR2 ANQGSEA. Deletions cut 1 base from V and 7 bases from J, with 10 bases between. The CDR3 region has the DNA TGCAGCGTTGAAGTGCAGGGAAATGAAGCTTTCTTT. It yields the protein CSVEVQGNEAFF. The variable domain in full, completed from reference TRBV29-1 and TRBJ1-1, reads SAVISQKPSRDICQRGTSLTIQCQVDSQVTMMFWYRQQPGQSLTLIATANQGSEATYESGFVIDKFPISRPNLTFSTLTVSNMSPEDSSIYLCSVEVQGNEAFFGQGTRLTVV.